This TCR beta chain was obtained from a study of T-cell reconstitution after alpha-beta-depleted transplantation in children. Unique molecular identifiers were incorporated during preparation of the TCRbeta library. One entry per CDR3 protein results from TCRdb running MiXCR on the PCR reads. The table includes about 300,000 distinct CDR3 sequences, over 9% detected once. This clonotype was observed many times. Its antigen remains unidentified. Notes on the study in general: Surviving recipient T cells and thymic progenitors accounted for the high day-60 TCRbeta diversity observed in some patients. After transplant, at about two months, alpha-beta T cells were reportedly derived from several hundred expanded graft clones. Among T cells one year after transplant, newly produced cells accounted for most counts and diversity.

The TCR comes from a boy in the first two years of life with acute myeloid leukemia, due to receive a stem cell transplant. The source material was PBMCs, sampled before TCRalphabeta/CD19-depleted stem cell transplant.

CDR3 in amino acids: CASSGDRVGGYTF. DNA of the CDR3: TGCGCCAGCAGCGGAGACAGGGTCGGGGGCTACACCTTC. The V and J genes are TRBV5-1 and TRBJ1-2; 7 bases are shared with TRBD1. J gave up 8 bases and V 4 bases, and 8 bases lay outside the gene matches. The CDR3 is 13 amino acids. Germline lookup yields CDR1 SGHRS and CDR2 YFSETQ.